Here is one TCR gamma chain with its context. This clone was seen a few times. This receptor's antigen is unknown. Base qualities are not recorded, but no much larger clone differs from it by a single base. Taken from the germline V gene (reference sequence), the CDR1 and CDR2 loops are GITISATS and ISYDGTV. The cysteine opens and the phenylalanine closes a CDR3 of 11 amino acids. The kept DNA is CDR3 alone, 33 bases in frame from the first base. Trimming leaves V shorter by 8 bases and J shorter by 10 bases, with the junction holding 11 bases beyond the gene matches. RNA was isolated using the RNeasy mini kit, and reverse transcription was performed with Superscript III. Multiplex PCR was used to generate CDR3 amplicons, with pooled V-gene forward primers and a constant-region reverse primer carrying Illumina adaptor overhangs. Amplicons were gel-purified, then indexed with Nextera index primers over about 8 extra PCR cycles and purified with AMPure XP beads. The libraries were sequenced on an Illumina MiSeq using paired-end 250 bp reads, dual indexing and a roughly 19% PhiX spike-in. The study's own analysis went as follows. FastQC was used to check read quality, and ea-utils fastq-join was used to merge TRG read pairs. IMGT/HighV-QUEST was used to annotate sequences, retaining only productive sequences with an unambiguous V-gene assignment, and each clonotype was defined by an identical CDR3 sequence. For downstream analysis, the tools were VDJtools 1.1.1, tcR 2.2.3, Treemap and vegan Shannon diversity in R 3.4.4. TCRdb processed the public reads again with the CATT caller, after which rows with matching DNA were combined. None of the V and J calls come from the authors' own analysis; TCRdb made them. The sample table lists 10,000 or so gamma-chain clones, around 40% of them with a count of one. The top ten clones comprise 2% of the sample.

These data come from a study of Vδ1+ human thymocytes listed by TCRdb under 2018. At the level of the whole study: The study characterised mRNA-level TRG and TRD CDR3 repertoires of highly purified Vdelta1+ thymocytes from young children as a data resource. Validation of the multiplex-based CDR3 amplicon strategy against 5'RACE-based CDR3 amplicon generation methods had been performed previously. General conclusions and limits of the study: Many TRG clonotypes were shared between donors (up to about 6.9x10^3), whereas TRD repertoires were essentially private (max roughly 120 shared). Thymic TRG and TRD repertoires appeared highly polyclonal with Gaussian CDR3 length distributions, unlike oligoclonal peripheral blood repertoires. Despite high sort purity, about 22% of thymic TRD sequences were Vdelta2 (and few Vdelta3), unlike peripheral blood Vdelta1+ controls. No clustering by age or sex was observed, so analyses did not stratify donors by these variables. Because unexpected Vdelta2 sequences could lead to misinterpretation of bulk repertoire data, the authors recommended using highly purified populations and validating at the single-cell level.

Thymic samples were depleted of alphabeta T cells, then CD3+ TCRVdelta1+ TCRVdelta2- thymocytes were FACS-sorted. The purity of the sorted Vdelta1+ thymocytes fell between about 98% and 99.6%. Thymic specimens came from under ten paediatric patients undergoing corrective cardiac surgery, aged from roughly 5 days to 15 months. After the thymic tissue was dispersed, mononuclear cells were isolated using a Histopaque-1077 density gradient. Staining used anti-TCRVdelta1 clone TS8.2, anti-TCRVdelta2 clone B6, anti-CD3 clone HIT3a and anti-TCRalphabeta clone IP26 antibodies. Source material: Vdelta1+ gamma-delta thymocytes from the thymus. The sample's cell subset or site label, in plain terms: FACS-sorted CD3+ TCRalphabeta- TCRVdelta1+ TCRVdelta2- thymocytes. The source is a boy younger than two who had congenital heart surgery. The rearranged chain carries TRGV9 and TRGJ1 or TRGJ2. The base sequence is TGTGCCTTGTTCCGTATTGTCAAGAAACTCTTT. Translated, it reads CALFRIVKKLF.